Listed here is a single T cell receptor (beta chain). Its specificity is not known. The V end was cut by 0 bases, the J end by 4 bases, with 16 bases between. CDR3 length equals 18 residues. CDR1 and CDR2 (germline): SNHLY, FYNNEI. These data originate in a study of STAT5B mutations in CD4+ large granular lymphocyte leukemia. The study, taken as a whole, reports: No patients shared main leukemic clonotypes, though around 27% appeared at low frequency elsewhere.

Libraries were prepared by immunoSEQ multiplex PCR; TCRdb keeps only in-frame clonotypes and omits some of them. This sample has just over 25,000 clones; under 90% occur once, and the top ten carry about 0.35%. The rearrangement links TRBV2 to TRBJ2-6; a weak D match, TRBD1 (5 bases). The origin of this receptor is a human donor in good health. The source material was CD4+ T cells from blood buffy coats. CDR3 in DNA: TGTGCCAGCAGTGAAGCTAAGACTCCAGGGTTCGGGGCCAACGTCCTGACTTTC. Protein product: CASSEAKTPGFGANVLTF.